The T cell receptor (beta chain) described here comes from a study of blood T cell repertoires in COVID-19. On the study more broadly: Whether acute or convalescent, the COVID-19 samples came from the United States, Italy and Spain.

Followed longitudinally, the Seattle patients had been enrolled during active infection. Germline V gene data show CDR1 as LNHNV and CDR2 as YYDKDF (reference sequence). The CDR3 runs 14 residues. The V end lost 5 bases, the J end lost 2 bases, and 12 bases lay between the germline ends. Using immunoSEQ multiplex PCR, the repertoire was profiled, and TCRdb retains in-frame clones only, with some absent. The sample gives about 480,000 clones, about 91% of which show up once; over 10% is in the top ten. The chain couples TRBV15 to TRBJ2-5, with D perhaps matching TRBD1 (6 bases). The sequencing input was peripheral blood. The TCR was taken from a woman between 50 and 59 years old with COVID-19, enrolled during active disease. CDR3 loop: CATSRRRGQETQYF. The CDR3 coding sequence is TGTGCCACCAGCCGGCGCAGGGGACAAGAGACCCAGTACTTC. The whole variable domain, remainder taken from reference TRBV15 and TRBJ2-5, is DAMVIQNPRYQVTQFGKPVTLSCSQTLNHNVMYWYQQKSSQAPKLLFHYYDKDFNNEADTPDNFQSRRPNTSFCFLDIRSPGLGDTAMYLCATSRRRGQETQYFGPGTRLLVL.